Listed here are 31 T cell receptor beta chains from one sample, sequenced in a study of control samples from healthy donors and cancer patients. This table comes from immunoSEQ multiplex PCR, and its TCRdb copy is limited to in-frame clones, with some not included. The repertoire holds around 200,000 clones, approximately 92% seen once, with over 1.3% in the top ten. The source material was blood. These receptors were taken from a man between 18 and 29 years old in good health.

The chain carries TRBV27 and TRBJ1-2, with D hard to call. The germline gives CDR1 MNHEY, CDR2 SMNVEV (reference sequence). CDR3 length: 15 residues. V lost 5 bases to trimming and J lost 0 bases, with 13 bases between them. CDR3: CASSHLDSPNYGYTF. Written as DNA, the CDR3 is TGTGCCAGCAGTCATCTGGATTCTCCTAACTATGGCTACACCTTC.

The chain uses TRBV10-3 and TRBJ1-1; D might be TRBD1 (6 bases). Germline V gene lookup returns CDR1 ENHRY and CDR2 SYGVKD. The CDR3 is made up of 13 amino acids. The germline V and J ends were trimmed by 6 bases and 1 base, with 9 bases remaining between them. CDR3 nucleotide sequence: TGTGCCATCAGCGGACAGTGGAACACTGAAGCTTTCTTT. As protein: CAISGQWNTEAFF.

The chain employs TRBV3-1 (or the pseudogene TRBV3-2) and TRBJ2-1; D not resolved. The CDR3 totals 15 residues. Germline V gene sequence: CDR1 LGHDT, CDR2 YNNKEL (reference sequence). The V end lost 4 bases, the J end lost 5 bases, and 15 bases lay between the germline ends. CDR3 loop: CASSPLVGLHNEQFF. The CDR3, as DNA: TGTGCCAGCAGCCCCTTGGTGGGATTACACAATGAGCAGTTCTTC.

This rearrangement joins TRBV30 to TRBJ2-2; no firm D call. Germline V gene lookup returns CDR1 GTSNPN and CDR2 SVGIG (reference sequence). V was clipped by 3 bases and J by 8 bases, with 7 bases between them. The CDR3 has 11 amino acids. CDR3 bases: TGTGCCTGGAGAGGCCGGGGGGAGCTGTTTTTT. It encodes CAWRGRGELFF.

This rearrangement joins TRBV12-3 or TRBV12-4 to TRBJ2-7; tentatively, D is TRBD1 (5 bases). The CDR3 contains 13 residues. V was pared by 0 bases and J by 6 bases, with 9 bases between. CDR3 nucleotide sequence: TGTGCCAGCAGTTTAGCGGGGCAGACCGAGCAGTACTTC. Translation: CASSLAGQTEQYF.

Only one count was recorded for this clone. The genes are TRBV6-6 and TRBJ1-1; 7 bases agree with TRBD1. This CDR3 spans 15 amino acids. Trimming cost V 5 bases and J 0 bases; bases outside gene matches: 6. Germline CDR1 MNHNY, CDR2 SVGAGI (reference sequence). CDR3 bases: TGTGCCAGCAGTCGACAGGGTCGGATGAACACTGAAGCTTTCTTT. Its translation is CASSRQGRMNTEAFF.

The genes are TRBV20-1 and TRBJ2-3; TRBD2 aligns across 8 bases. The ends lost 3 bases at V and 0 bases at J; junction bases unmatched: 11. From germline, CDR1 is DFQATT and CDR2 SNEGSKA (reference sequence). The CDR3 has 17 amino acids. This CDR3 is CSASYLRGARSTDTQYF. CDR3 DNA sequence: TGCAGTGCTAGTTACTTGCGGGGGGCCCGTAGCACAGATACGCAGTATTTT.

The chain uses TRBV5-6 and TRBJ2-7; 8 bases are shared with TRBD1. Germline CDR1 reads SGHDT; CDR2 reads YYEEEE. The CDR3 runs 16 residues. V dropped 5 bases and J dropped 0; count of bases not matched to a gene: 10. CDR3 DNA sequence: TGTGCCAGCAGTTATTGGACAGGGTCTGCCTCCTACGAGCAGTACTTC. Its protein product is CASSYWTGSASYEQYF.

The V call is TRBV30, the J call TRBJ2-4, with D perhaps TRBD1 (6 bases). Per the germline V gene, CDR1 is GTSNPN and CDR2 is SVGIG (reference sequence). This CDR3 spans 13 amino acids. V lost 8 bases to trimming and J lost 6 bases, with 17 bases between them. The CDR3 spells CAARSQGRNIQYF. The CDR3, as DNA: TGTGCCGCTAGGAGTCAGGGGCGAAACATTCAGTACTTC. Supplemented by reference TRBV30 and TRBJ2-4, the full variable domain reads SQTIHQWPATLVQPVGSPLSLECTVEGTSNPNLYWYRQAAGRGLQLLFYSVGIGQISSEVPQNLSASRPQDRQFILSSKKLLLSDSGFYLCAARSQGRNIQYFGAGTRLSVL.

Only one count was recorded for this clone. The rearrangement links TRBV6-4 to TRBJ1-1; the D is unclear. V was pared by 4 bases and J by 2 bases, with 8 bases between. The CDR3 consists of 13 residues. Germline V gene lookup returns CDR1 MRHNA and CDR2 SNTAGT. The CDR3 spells CASSARPNTEAFF. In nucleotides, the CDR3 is TGTGCCAGCAGTGCCAGACCTAACACTGAAGCTTTCTTT.

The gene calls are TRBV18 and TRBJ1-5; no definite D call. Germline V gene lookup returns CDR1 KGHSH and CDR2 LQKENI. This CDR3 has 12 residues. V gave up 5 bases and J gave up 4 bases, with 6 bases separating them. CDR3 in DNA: TGTGCCAGCTCATCAGATAATCAGCCCCAGCATTTT. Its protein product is CASSSDNQPQHF.

The CDR3 loop is CASRGQNSRREKLFF. CDR3 in DNA: TGTGCCAGCAGGGGACAGAATTCAAGACGGGAAAAACTGTTTTTT. The V call is TRBV3-1 (or the pseudogene TRBV3-2), the J call TRBJ1-4; 7 bases are a match to TRBD1. CDR3 length: 15 amino acids. Looked up from germline, CDR1 is LGHDT and CDR2 is YNNKEL (reference sequence). The V gene end was trimmed by 6 bases and the J gene end by 8 bases; junction bases not matched to a gene: 12.

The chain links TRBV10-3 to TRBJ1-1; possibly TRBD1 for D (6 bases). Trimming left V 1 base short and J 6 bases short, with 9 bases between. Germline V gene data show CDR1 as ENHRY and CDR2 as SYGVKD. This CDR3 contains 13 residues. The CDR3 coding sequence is TGTGCCATCAGTGAGTTAAAGGGGGCTGAAGCTTTCTTT. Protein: CAISELKGAEAFF.

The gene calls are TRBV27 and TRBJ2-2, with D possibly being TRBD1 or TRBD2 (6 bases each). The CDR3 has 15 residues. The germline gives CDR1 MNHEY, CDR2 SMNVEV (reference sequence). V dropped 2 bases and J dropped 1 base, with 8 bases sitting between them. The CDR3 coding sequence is TGTGCCAGCAGTTTAGGAGGGGGGAACACCGGGGAGCTGTTTTTT. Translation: CASSLGGGNTGELFF.

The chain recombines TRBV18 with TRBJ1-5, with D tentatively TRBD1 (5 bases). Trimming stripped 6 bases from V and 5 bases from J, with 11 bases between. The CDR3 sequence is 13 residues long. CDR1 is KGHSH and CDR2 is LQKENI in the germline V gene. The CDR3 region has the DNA TGTGCCAGCTCGGGGCAGATCGATCAGCCCCAGCATTTT. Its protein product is CASSGQIDQPQHF.

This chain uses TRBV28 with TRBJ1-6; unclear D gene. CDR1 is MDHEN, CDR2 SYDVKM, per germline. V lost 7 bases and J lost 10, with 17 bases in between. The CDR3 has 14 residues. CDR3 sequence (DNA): TGTGCCAGCAATCTTGGCGGCTTGGTCTCACCCCTCCACTTT. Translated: CASNLGGLVSPLHF. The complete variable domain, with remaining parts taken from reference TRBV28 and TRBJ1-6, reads DVKVTQSSRYLVKRTGEKVFLECVQDMDHENMFWYRQDPGLGLRLIYFSYDVKMKEKGDIPEGYSVSREKKERFSLILESASTNQTSMYLCASNLGGLVSPLHFGNGTRLTVT.

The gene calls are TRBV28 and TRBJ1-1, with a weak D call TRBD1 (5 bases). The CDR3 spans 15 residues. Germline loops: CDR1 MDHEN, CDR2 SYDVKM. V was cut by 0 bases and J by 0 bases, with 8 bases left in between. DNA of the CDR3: TGTGCCAGCAGTTTATGGGGGGGTGTGAACACTGAAGCTTTCTTT. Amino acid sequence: CASSLWGGVNTEAFF. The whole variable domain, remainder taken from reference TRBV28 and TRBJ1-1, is DVKVTQSSRYLVKRTGEKVFLECVQDMDHENMFWYRQDPGLGLRLIYFSYDVKMKEKGDIPEGYSVSREKKERFSLILESASTNQTSMYLCASSLWGGVNTEAFFGQGTRLTVV.

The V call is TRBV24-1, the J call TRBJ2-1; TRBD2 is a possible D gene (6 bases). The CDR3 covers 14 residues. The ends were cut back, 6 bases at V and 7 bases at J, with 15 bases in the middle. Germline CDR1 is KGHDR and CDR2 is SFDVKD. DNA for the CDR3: TGTGCCACCAGTACCACCGGGACTCATAATGAGCAGTTCTTC. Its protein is CATSTTGTHNEQFF.

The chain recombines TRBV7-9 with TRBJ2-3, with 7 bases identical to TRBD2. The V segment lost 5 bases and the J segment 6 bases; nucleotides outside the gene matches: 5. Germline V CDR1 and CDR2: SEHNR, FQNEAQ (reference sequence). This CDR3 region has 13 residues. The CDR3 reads CASSPLGGDTQYF. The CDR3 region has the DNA TGTGCCAGCAGCCCTTTGGGAGGGGATACGCAGTATTTT.

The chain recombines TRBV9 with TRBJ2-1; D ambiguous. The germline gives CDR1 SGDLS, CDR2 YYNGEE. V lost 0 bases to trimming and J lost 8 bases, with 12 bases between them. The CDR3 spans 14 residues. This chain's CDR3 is CASSVAPGRDEQFF. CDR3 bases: TGTGCCAGCAGCGTAGCTCCCGGTCGGGATGAGCAGTTCTTC.

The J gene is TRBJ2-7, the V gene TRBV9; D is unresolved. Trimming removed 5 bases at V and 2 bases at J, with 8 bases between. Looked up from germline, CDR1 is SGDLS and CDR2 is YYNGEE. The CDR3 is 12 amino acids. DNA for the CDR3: TGTGCCAGCAGTAGTAGGGCCTACGAGCAGTACTTC. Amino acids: CASSSRAYEQYF.

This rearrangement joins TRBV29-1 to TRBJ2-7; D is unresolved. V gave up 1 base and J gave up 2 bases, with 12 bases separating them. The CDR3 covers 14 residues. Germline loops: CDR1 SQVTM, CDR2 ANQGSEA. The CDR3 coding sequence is TGCAGCGTTGAAGGTCCCGGCGAGCCCTACGAGCAGTACTTC. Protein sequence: CSVEGPGEPYEQYF.

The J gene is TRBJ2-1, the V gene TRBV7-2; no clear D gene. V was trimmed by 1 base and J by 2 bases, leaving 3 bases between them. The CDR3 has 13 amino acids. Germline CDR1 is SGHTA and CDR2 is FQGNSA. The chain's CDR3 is CASSLVTYNEQFF. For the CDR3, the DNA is TGTGCCAGCAGCTTAGTGACCTACAATGAGCAGTTCTTC.

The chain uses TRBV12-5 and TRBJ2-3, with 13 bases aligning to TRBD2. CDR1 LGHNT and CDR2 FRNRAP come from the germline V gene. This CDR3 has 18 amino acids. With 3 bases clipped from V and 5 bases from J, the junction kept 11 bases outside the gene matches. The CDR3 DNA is TGTGCTAGTGGTTTCGAACTAGCGGGGGGGCCTTACGGAGATACGCAGTATTTT. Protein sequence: CASGFELAGGPYGDTQYF.

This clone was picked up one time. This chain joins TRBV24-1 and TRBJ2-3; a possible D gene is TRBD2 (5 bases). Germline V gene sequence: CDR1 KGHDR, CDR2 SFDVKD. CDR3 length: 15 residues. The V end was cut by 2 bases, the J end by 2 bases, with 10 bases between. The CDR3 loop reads CATSDSGGSTDTQYF. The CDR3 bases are TGTGCCACCAGTGATTCGGGCGGGTCCACAGATACGCAGTATTTT.

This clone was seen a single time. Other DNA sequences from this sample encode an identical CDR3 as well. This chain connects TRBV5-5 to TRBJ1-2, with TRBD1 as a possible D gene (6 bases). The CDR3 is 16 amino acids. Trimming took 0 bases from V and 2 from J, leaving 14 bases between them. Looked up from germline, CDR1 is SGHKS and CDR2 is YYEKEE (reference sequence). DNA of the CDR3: TGTGCCAGCAGCTTGGGGCGGGGGGCAACAAACTATGGCTACACCTTC. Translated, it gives CASSLGRGATNYGYTF.

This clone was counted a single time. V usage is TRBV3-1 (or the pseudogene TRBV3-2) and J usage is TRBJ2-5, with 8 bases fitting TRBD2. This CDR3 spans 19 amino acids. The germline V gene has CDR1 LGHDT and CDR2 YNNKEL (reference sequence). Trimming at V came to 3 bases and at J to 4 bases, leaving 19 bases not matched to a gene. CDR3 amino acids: CASSHVWSRLAGPRETQYF. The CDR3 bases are TGTGCCAGCAGCCACGTTTGGTCGCGGCTAGCGGGCCCCCGAGAGACCCAGTACTTC.

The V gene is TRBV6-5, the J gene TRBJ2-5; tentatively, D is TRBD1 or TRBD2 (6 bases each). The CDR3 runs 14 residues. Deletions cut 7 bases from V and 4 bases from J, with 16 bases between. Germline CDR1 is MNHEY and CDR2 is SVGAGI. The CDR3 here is CASINRAGRETQYF. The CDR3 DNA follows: TGTGCCAGCATTAACAGGGCGGGGAGAGAGACCCAGTACTTC.

The CDR3 loop reads CASSLTGFEQYF. The DNA of the CDR3 is TGTGCCAGCAGCTTAACAGGGTTCGAGCAGTACTTC. The chain has TRBV7-9 and TRBJ2-7, with a tentative D call TRBD1 (6 bases). CDR3 length: 12 residues. Germline V gene data show CDR1 as SEHNR and CDR2 as FQNEAQ (reference sequence). Trimming removed 2 bases from V and 6 bases from J, with 8 bases in between.

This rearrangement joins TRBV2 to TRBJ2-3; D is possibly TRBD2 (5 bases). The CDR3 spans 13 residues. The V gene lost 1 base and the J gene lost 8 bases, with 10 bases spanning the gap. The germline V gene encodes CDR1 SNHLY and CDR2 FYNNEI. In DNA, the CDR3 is TGTGCCAGCAGTGAAGAGATCGGAGGTACGCAGTATTTT. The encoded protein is CASSEEIGGTQYF.

The CDR3 is CAWSSPNNQPQHF. For the CDR3, the DNA is TGTGCCTGGAGTTCTCCTAACAATCAGCCCCAGCATTTT. The chain employs TRBV30 and TRBJ1-5; D not certain. Trimming removed 2 bases at V and 3 bases at J, with 8 bases between. The CDR3 extends over 13 amino acids. Germline V gene data show CDR1 as GTSNPN and CDR2 as SVGIG (reference sequence).